This entry concerns a single T cell receptor beta chain. The source of the sample is a study of T cell changes during pregnancy in multiple sclerosis. Measured with immunoSEQ multiplex PCR; TCRdb has only the in-frame clones, and not every one. There are nearly 45,000 clones in the sample; approximately 96% occur only once, and about 0.9% lies in the top ten. The sample here was peripheral blood, taken in the second trimester of pregnancy. The receptor was derived from a female donor with multiple sclerosis, enrolled in a pregnancy study.

This CDR3 is CAISEPKGQYNTEAFF. In DNA form, the CDR3 reads TGTGCCATCAGTGAGCCCAAGGGACAGTATAACACTGAAGCTTTCTTT. V usage is TRBV10-3 and J usage is TRBJ1-1, with TRBD1 identical over 7 bases. J gave up 2 bases and V 2 bases, and 8 bases lay outside the gene matches. The CDR3 runs 16 residues. The germline V gene encodes CDR1 ENHRY and CDR2 SYGVKD.